What follows are 29 T cell receptor beta chains derived from one specimen sequenced in a study of T cells in Graves' hyperthyroidism and ophthalmopathy. What was amplified from RNA transcripts were TCR beta CDR3 regions. During a first-round RT-PCR of the TCR CDR3, the HTBI primer set was used. TCRdb independently ran MiXCR on the multiplex PCR reads; one entry per CDR3 protein. The sample comprises fewer than 550,000 distinct CDR3 sequences, less than 25% of which are singletons, and approximately 10% rests with the top ten. The specimen sequenced was blood. The receptors come from a woman in her 30s with Graves' ophthalmopathy.

This clonotype was seen a handful of times. CDR3 in amino acids: CATTTGIGRNGKNIQYF. CDR3 bases: TGTGCCACCACGACAGGGATTGGGAGGAACGGCAAAAACATTCAGTACTTC. The chain links TRBV10-3 to TRBJ2-4; D perhaps matches TRBD1 (7 bases). CDR3 length: 17 amino acids. Germline assignment: CDR1 ENHRY and CDR2 SYGVKD. The V and J ends lost 10 bases and 3 bases respectively, with 25 bases between them.

The V and J genes are TRBV7-2 and TRBJ2-7; 9 bases map to TRBD2. The germline V gene has CDR1 SGHTA and CDR2 FQGNSA. This CDR3 has 15 residues. J gave up 2 bases and V 2 bases, and 4 bases lay outside the gene matches. CDR3 residues: CASSLTRTSAYEQYF. The CDR3 DNA reads TGTGCCAGCAGCTTAACCCGGACTAGCGCCTACGAGCAGTACTTC. The whole variable domain, filled in from reference TRBV7-2 and TRBJ2-7, reads GAGVSQSPSNKVTEKGKDVELRCDPISGHTALYWYRQSLGQGLEFLIYFQGNSAPDKSGLPSDRFSAERTGGSVSTLTIQRTQQEDSAVYLCASSLTRTSAYEQYFGPGTRLTVT.

This clonotype has at least ten counts. This chain links TRBV6-1 with TRBJ2-3; TRBD2 agrees at 8 bases. The CDR3 totals 16 residues. The V gene end was trimmed by 7 bases and the J gene end by 4 bases; junction bases not matched to a gene: 13. The germline V gene encodes CDR1 MNHNS and CDR2 SASEGT. DNA for the CDR3: TGTGCCAGCAAATCTCGGGGGGGCCGAAAAGCAGATACGCAGTATTTT. This translates into CASKSRGGRKADTQYF.

The rearrangement joins TRBV10-3 to TRBJ1-2; D perhaps matches TRBD1 (6 bases). V lost 10 bases and J 2 bases, leaving 20 bases between the germline ends. The germline V gene has CDR1 ENHRY and CDR2 SYGVKD. CDR3 size: 15 residues. CDR3 protein: CATPGATLFNYGYTF. In DNA form, the CDR3 reads TGTGCCACCCCGGGGGCCACCCTCTTCAACTATGGCTACACCTTC.

This clonotype was picked up many times. The V gene is TRBV15, the J gene TRBJ1-1, with a tentative D call TRBD1 (5 bases). In germline, CDR1 is LNHNV, CDR2 YYDKDF (reference sequence). V lost 5 bases, J lost 1 base, and 17 bases lay in between. CDR3 size: 16 residues. The CDR3 reads CATSGPGGVSNTEAFF. As DNA, the CDR3 is TGTGCCACCAGCGGCCCAGGAGGGGTCTCGAACACTGAAGCTTTCTTT.

This clonotype showed up many times. V usage is TRBV20-1 and J usage is TRBJ1-5; D might be TRBD1 (6 bases). Trimming took off 3 bases at V and 0 bases at J, with 12 bases between the two ends. CDR1 and CDR2 (germline): DFQATT, SNEGSKA (reference sequence). This CDR3 is built from 15 residues. The DNA of the CDR3 is TGCAGTGCTAGGGGGACACCGGATAGCAATCAGCCCCAGCATTTT. This translates into CSARGTPDSNQPQHF.

This clonotype was counted ten times or more. V usage is TRBV7-3 and J usage is TRBJ2-4; tentatively, D is TRBD1 (6 bases). V gave up 1 base and J gave up 7 bases, with 8 bases separating them. This CDR3 is 13 amino acids long. Germline V CDR1 and CDR2: SGHTA, FQGTGA. CDR3 nucleotide sequence: TGTGCCAGCAGCTTAAATCAGGGGAACATTCAGTACTTC. Amino acids: CASSLNQGNIQYF.

The chain employs TRBV14 and TRBJ2-7; D is unclear. V was cut by 1 base and J by 4 bases, with 11 bases left in between. The CDR3 has 14 amino acids. Per the germline V gene, CDR1 is SGHDN and CDR2 is FVKESK. The chain's CDR3 is CASSQGHGWYEQYF. The CDR3 nucleotides are TGTGCCAGCAGCCAAGGTCACGGTTGGTACGAGCAGTACTTC.

Many counts were recorded for this clonotype. The V gene is TRBV11-2, the J gene TRBJ1-1; possibly TRBD1 for D (5 bases). The germline CDR1 and CDR2 sequences are SGHAT and FQNNGV. This CDR3 contains 13 residues. V was clipped by 0 bases and J by 7 bases, with 9 bases between them. The CDR3 region has the DNA TGTGCCAGCAGCTTAGATCAGGGTCTTGAAGCTTTCTTT. This translates into CASSLDQGLEAFF. Looking up the rest from reference TRBV11-2 and TRBJ1-1 gives the full variable domain: EAGVAQSPRYKIIEKRQSVAFWCNPISGHATLYWYQQILGQGPKLLIQFQNNGVVDDSQLPKDRFSAERLKGVDSTLKIQPAKLEDSAVYLCASSLDQGLEAFFGQGTRLTVV.

The chain employs TRBV30 and TRBJ2-7, with D perhaps TRBD1 or TRBD2 (5 bases each). Trimming shortened V by 1 base and J by 3 bases, and 19 bases separated the two germline ends. CDR1 and CDR2 from the germline V gene are GTSNPN and SVGIG (reference sequence). The CDR3 runs to 16 residues. The CDR3 nucleotides read TGTGCCTGGAGTGCGGGGCGGTCATTAAACATCTACGAGCAGTACTTC. The encoded protein is CAWSAGRSLNIYEQYF.

J is TRBJ2-7 and V is TRBV20-1; 11 nucleotides match TRBD2. This CDR3 contains 16 residues. Per germline, CDR1 DFQATT and CDR2 SNEGSKA (reference sequence). The J segment lost 0 bases and the V segment lost 5 bases, leaving 9 bases of the junction unmatched. The CDR3 bases are TGCAGTGCTTCGACTAGCGGGGTTGCTATCTCCTACGAGCAGTACTTC. This sequence encodes CSASTSGVAISYEQYF.

In this sample, this clonotype turned up many times. The chain combines TRBV7-9 with TRBJ2-7; TRBD1 or TRBD2 may be the D gene (5 bases each). Trimming removed 6 bases from V and 2 bases from J, with 11 bases in between. CDR1 SEHNR and CDR2 FQNEAQ come from the germline V gene (reference sequence). The CDR3 totals 13 residues. DNA of the CDR3: TGTGCCAGCAGGGGGGACGGGACCTACGAGCAGTACTTC. Protein product: CASRGDGTYEQYF.

This clonotype was found many times. The chain has TRBV12-3 or TRBV12-4 and TRBJ1-1, with a tentative D call TRBD1 (6 bases). This CDR3 has 13 residues. V shed 2 bases and J shed 4 bases, with 8 bases lying between them. In DNA, the CDR3 is TGTGCCAGCAGTTTAAACAGGGCCACTGAAGCTTTCTTT. Residues: CASSLNRATEAFF.

This clonotype was seen many times. The V call is TRBV7-8, the J call TRBJ1-5; a possible D gene is TRBD1 (5 bases). V dropped 5 bases and J dropped 1 base, with 12 bases sitting between them. The V gene's germline CDR1 is SGHVS and CDR2 FQNEAQ. This CDR3 has 15 residues. This CDR3 reads CASSLLRDSNQPQHF. CDR3 nucleotide sequence: TGTGCCAGCAGCCTCTTGAGGGACAGCAATCAGCCCCAGCATTTT.

Concerning this clonotype: A junction end diverges from the germline sequence, so it may reflect a read error. J is TRBJ2-6 and V is TRBV15; D remains ambiguous. Germline-derived CDR1 and CDR2 are LNHNV and YYDKDF (reference sequence). The CDR3 sequence is 14 residues long. CDR3 amino acids: CATSRGSGVNVLTF. CDR3 nucleotide sequence: TGTGCCACCAGCAGAGGAAGTGGGGTCAACGTCCTGACTTTC. The full variable domain, with the rest looked up from reference TRBV15 and TRBJ2-6, is DAMVIQNPRYQVTQFGKPVTLSCSQTLNHNVMYWYQQKSSQAPKLLFHYYDKDFNNEADTPDNFQSRRPNTSFCFLDIRSPGLGDTAMYLCATSRGSGVNVLTFGAGSRLTVL.

The chain links TRBV5-1 to TRBJ2-7; perhaps TRBD1 as D (6 bases). The CDR3 extends over 15 amino acids. V lost 4 bases, J lost 0 bases, and 14 bases lay in between. The V gene's germline CDR1 is SGHRS and CDR2 YFSETQ. CDR3: CASSTRTERSYEQYF. CDR3 in DNA: TGCGCCAGCAGCACCAGGACAGAGCGCTCCTACGAGCAGTACTTC. The variable domain in full, completed from reference TRBV5-1 and TRBJ2-7, reads KAGVTQTPRYLIKTRGQQVTLSCSPISGHRSVSWYQQTPGQGLQFLFEYFSETQRNKGNFPGRFSGRQFSNSRSEMNVSTLELGDSALYLCASSTRTERSYEQYFGPGTRLTVT.

This clonotype was detected ten times or more. This chain joins TRBV6-4 and TRBJ2-2; 7 bases line up with TRBD1. Germline trimming cut 11 bases from V and 1 base from J; bases unmatched to any gene: 22. The CDR3 has 19 amino acids. Per the germline V gene, CDR1 is MRHNA and CDR2 is SNTAGT. In DNA form, the CDR3 reads TGTGCCCCGAACAAGAGGTGGGACAGACACGTCCTGAACACCGGGGAGCTGTTTTTT. It yields the protein CAPNKRWDRHVLNTGELFF.

CDR3 nucleotides: TGCAGTGCTAGACGGGCTAATCAGCCCCAGCATTTT. It yields the protein CSARRANQPQHF. The chain employs TRBV20-1 and TRBJ1-5; unclear D gene. The CDR3 extends over 12 amino acids. From germline, CDR1 is DFQATT and CDR2 SNEGSKA (reference sequence). Trimming stripped 2 bases from V and 4 bases from J, with 6 bases between.

A word on this clonotype: A much larger clone differs from this one at a single base, so this may be a read error. The rearrangement uses TRBV29-1 and TRBJ2-7, with TRBD1 matching 10 bases. The CDR3 is 13 residues long. From germline, CDR1 is SQVTM and CDR2 ANQGSEA. This CDR3 is CSVAGQGEYGQYF. The CDR3 DNA sequence: TGCAGCGTTGCTGGACAGGGGGAATACGGGCAGTACTTC.

In this sample, this clonotype turned up once. The chain uses TRBV5-1 and TRBJ2-5; TRBD2 matches 9 bases. Germline V gene lookup returns CDR1 SGHRS and CDR2 YFSETQ. V lost 0 bases and J lost 1; bases outside the gene matches: 13. The length of the CDR3 is 19 residues. CDR3 loop: CASSLARTSATNFQETQYF. In DNA form, the CDR3 reads TGCGCCAGCAGCTTGGCCCGGACTAGCGCCACTAATTTCCAAGAGACCCAGTACTTC.

The table lists this clonotype with many counts. The J gene is TRBJ1-1, the V gene TRBV3-1; 7 positions agree with TRBD1. Germline V CDR1 and CDR2: LGHDT, YNNKEL (reference sequence). CDR3 length: 14 amino acids. Losses at the gene ends were 0 bases for V and 4 bases for J; bases not matched to a gene: 2. The CDR3 loop reads CASSQEDRFTEAFF. Written as DNA, the CDR3 is TGTGCCAGCAGCCAAGAGGACAGGTTCACTGAAGCTTTCTTT.

This clonotype was recorded at least ten times. V usage is TRBV10-3 and J usage is TRBJ2-7; perhaps D is TRBD1 or TRBD2 (5 bases each). The CDR3 sequence is 13 residues long. Germline-derived CDR1 and CDR2 are ENHRY and SYGVKD. Trimming removed 4 bases from V and 6 bases from J, with 13 bases in between. The CDR3: CAISGLGESEQYF. The CDR3 DNA reads TGTGCCATCAGTGGTTTAGGGGAGAGCGAGCAGTACTTC.

The V call is TRBV7-2, the J call TRBJ1-1; D is perhaps TRBD1 (6 bases). Trimming stripped 0 bases from V and 1 base from J, with 21 bases between. The CDR3 covers 19 residues. Per the germline V gene, CDR1 is SGHTA and CDR2 is FQGNSA. Written as DNA, the CDR3 is TGTGCCAGCAGCTTAGCGCCGTTGGACAGCTACTGGGAGAACACTGAAGCTTTCTTT. Translated, it gives CASSLAPLDSYWENTEAFF. Full variable domain (rest looked up from reference TRBV7-2 and TRBJ1-1): GAGVSQSPSNKVTEKGKDVELRCDPISGHTALYWYRQSLGQGLEFLIYFQGNSAPDKSGLPSDRFSAERTGGSVSTLTIQRTQQEDSAVYLCASSLAPLDSYWENTEAFFGQGTRLTVV.

In this sample, this clonotype turned up many times. The rearrangement uses TRBV2 and TRBJ1-1, with TRBD1 as a possible D gene (6 bases). V lost 9 bases and J lost 5, with 16 bases in between. The CDR3 is made up of 13 amino acids. The germline gives CDR1 SNHLY, CDR2 FYNNEI. The DNA for the CDR3 is TGTGCCAGAAAGACAGGCGGGGGGACTGAAGCTTTCTTT. Its translation is CARKTGGGTEAFF.

Ten or more counts support this clonotype. This chain joins TRBV19 and TRBJ2-7; perhaps TRBD2 as D (5 bases). From germline, CDR1 is LNHDA and CDR2 SQIVND (reference sequence). The CDR3 loop spans 14 amino acids. Deletions cut 3 bases from V and 2 bases from J, with 11 bases between. CDR3 nucleotides: TGTGCCAGTAGTATGAGGGATAATCCCTACGAGCAGTACTTC. Its protein product is CASSMRDNPYEQYF.

This clonotype was seen only a few times. The J gene is TRBJ2-7, the V gene TRBV6-1; TRBD1 matches at 9 bases. CDR1 is MNHNS and CDR2 is SASEGT in the germline V gene. Germline trimming cut 3 bases from V and 0 bases from J; bases unmatched to any gene: 6. The CDR3 totals 16 residues. This CDR3 reads CASSDSGTGSSYEQYF. The CDR3 coding sequence is TGTGCCAGCAGTGATTCCGGGACAGGGAGCTCCTACGAGCAGTACTTC.

This clonotype was counted many times. The rearrangement joins TRBV7-2 to TRBJ2-7, with TRBD1 as a possible D gene (5 bases). Germline V gene data show CDR1 as SGHTA and CDR2 as FQGNSA. V shed 2 bases and J shed 4 bases, with 12 bases lying between them. The length of the CDR3 is 14 residues. The CDR3, as DNA: TGTGCCAGCAGCTTAATAGTGGGGCAATACGAGCAGTACTTC. Translation: CASSLIVGQYEQYF.

This clonotype was found many times. The chain is built from TRBV28 and TRBJ2-7, with D tentatively TRBD1 (6 bases). Per germline, CDR1 MDHEN and CDR2 SYDVKM. V was trimmed by 6 bases and J by 1 base, leaving 10 bases between them. This CDR3 has 13 amino acids. CDR3 region: CASRNGQSYEQYF. As DNA, the CDR3 is TGTGCCAGCAGGAACGGACAGTCCTACGAGCAGTACTTC.

There are many counts of this clonotype. The chain links TRBV30 to TRBJ1-5, with TRBD1 as a possible D gene (5 bases). The germline gives CDR1 GTSNPN, CDR2 SVGIG (reference sequence). V was cut by 1 base and J by 4 bases, with 8 bases left in between. The CDR3 contains 13 residues. CDR3 sequence reads: CAWSAEGNQPQHF. CDR3 DNA sequence: TGTGCCTGGAGTGCGGAGGGGAATCAGCCCCAGCATTTT. Combining the CDR3 with reference TRBV30 and TRBJ1-5 gives the whole variable domain SQTIHQWPATLVQPVGSPLSLECTVEGTSNPNLYWYRQAAGRGLQLLFYSVGIGQISSEVPQNLSASRPQDRQFILSSKKLLLSDSGFYLCAWSAEGNQPQHFGDGTRLSIL.